The clone carrying this T cell receptor beta chain was seen at least ten times. Antigen: not known. This specimen comes from a study of T-cell reconstitution after alpha-beta-depleted transplantation in children. Construction of the TCRbeta library involved unique molecular identifiers. TCRdb reprocessed the PCR reads via MiXCR and lists one record per CDR3 protein. The table records more than 200,000 distinct CDR3 sequences, about 8.7% of them present only once. General observations from the study: T cells produced anew were the main source of T-cell counts and diversity one year after transplant. Approximately two months post-transplant, alpha-beta T cells reportedly originated from several hundred expanded graft clones. After transplant, high TCRbeta diversity at day 60 in some patients arose from surviving recipient T cells and thymic progenitors.

The CDR3 length is 14 residues. V trimming: 4 bases; J trimming: 2 bases; junction bases outside the gene matches: 5. Germline V CDR1 and CDR2: DFQATT, SNEGSKA (reference sequence). This receptor was taken from a male patient aged 2-9 years who had a stem cell transplant for acute myeloid leukemia, so the T cells may come from the graft donor. Source: PBMCs, mostly from graft donor cells, taken 360 days after TCRalphabeta/CD19-depleted stem cell transplant. V usage is TRBV20-1 and J usage is TRBJ2-1, with TRBD2 matching over 7 bases. Written as DNA, the CDR3 is TGCAGTGCTACAGCGGGGCTGACCTACAATGAGCAGTTCTTC. It translates to CSATAGLTYNEQFF.